Each of the 12 T cell receptor beta chains below was sequenced from the same sample in a study of T cell repertoires in aging, cancer and after chemotherapy. The template was genomic DNA from peripheral blood, not RNA. Multiplex touch-down PCR with TRB-A/B primers amplified rearranged V-D-J TRB sequences. One entry per CDR3 protein, called by TCRdb with MiXCR from the multiplex PCR reads. The repertoire holds 9,000 to 13,000 distinct CDR3 sequences, with less than 30% as singletons. The specimen sequenced was blood. The origin of the receptors is a human donor in good health.

There are a few counts of this clonotype. V is TRBV20-1 and J is TRBJ2-3; D not resolved. V shed 6 bases and J shed 0 bases, with 16 bases lying between them. The CDR3 extends over 15 amino acids. The germline V gene has CDR1 DFQATT and CDR2 SNEGSKA (reference sequence). CDR3 DNA: TGCAGTGCCACCAACGATGTAGAAAGCACAGATACGCAGTATTTT. It encodes CSATNDVESTDTQYF.

By proportion, this clonotype is medium-sized. The rearrangement uses TRBV6-1 and TRBJ1-5, with D possibly TRBD1 on 5 matching bases. The ends were cut back, 2 bases at V and 2 bases at J, with 7 bases in the middle. Germline V gene lookup returns CDR1 MNHNS and CDR2 SASEGT. The CDR3 is 14 amino acids. The CDR3 protein is CASSEQGGNQPQHF. DNA for the CDR3: TGTGCCAGCAGTGAACAGGGAGGCAATCAGCCCCAGCATTTT.

By frequency in the sample, this clonotype is medium-sized. The chain couples TRBV6-5 to TRBJ1-3; TRBD1 matches 7 bases. Trimming removed 2 bases from V and 2 bases from J; junction bases left unmatched: 3. The germline V gene encodes CDR1 MNHEY and CDR2 SVGAGI. The CDR3 contains 15 residues. The CDR3 bases are TGTGCCAGCAGTTACCAGGGGGGGACTGGAAACACCATATATTTT. It codes for CASSYQGGTGNTIYF.

V gene TRBV19 combines with J gene TRBJ2-2; TRBD2 agrees at 9 bases. The CDR3 runs 16 residues. Germline loops: CDR1 LNHDA, CDR2 SQIVND (reference sequence). The J segment lost 6 bases and the V segment lost 6 bases, leaving 11 bases of the junction unmatched. CDR3 nucleotides: TGTGCCAGTAGATCGGCTGCGGGAGGGTACCCCGGGGAGCTGTTTTTT. Encoded protein: CASRSAAGGYPGELFF.

By share, this clonotype ranks as medium-sized (0.01 to 0.1%). This chain uses TRBV19 with TRBJ2-5; unclear D gene. V was shortened by 1 base and J by 5 bases, with 14 bases between the two germline ends. Germline CDR1 reads LNHDA; CDR2 reads SQIVND (reference sequence). This CDR3 region has 15 residues. In nucleotides, the CDR3 is TGTGCCAGTAGTATAGGCTTCGGGCAGAGTGAGACCCAGTACTTC. Encoded protein: CASSIGFGQSETQYF.

This clonotype came up once. Its ends do not fully match the called genes, so a read error is possible. This chain connects TRBV7-9 to TRBJ1-3; D remains unclear. The CDR3 consists of 17 residues. CDR1 SEHNR and CDR2 FQNEAQ come from the germline V gene (reference sequence). This chain's CDR3 is CASSLALIQNSGNTIYF. The CDR3 DNA follows: TGTGCCAGCAGTTTAGCTTTAATCCAAAACTCTGGAAACACCATATATTTT.

This rearrangement joins TRBV19 to TRBJ2-1; 13 positions agree with TRBD2. The CDR3 contains 16 residues. Germline V CDR1 and CDR2: LNHDA, SQIVND (reference sequence). Germline trimming cut 7 bases from V and 0 bases from J; bases unmatched to any gene: 3. CDR3 protein: CASKRTSGSSYNEQFF. In nucleotides, the CDR3 is TGTGCCAGTAAAAGGACTAGCGGGAGCTCCTACAATGAGCAGTTCTTC.

The chain carries TRBV28 and TRBJ2-7, with 7 bases that match TRBD1. The CDR3 is 13 residues long. Trimming at V came to 11 bases and at J to 0 bases, leaving 7 bases not matched to a gene. Germline V CDR1 and CDR2: MDHEN, SYDVKM. The CDR3 reads CAQGTVSSYEQYF. The CDR3 coding sequence is TGTGCCCAAGGGACAGTTAGCTCCTACGAGCAGTACTTC.

By proportion, this clonotype is medium-sized. The V gene is TRBV30, the J gene TRBJ1-2, with a possible D match to TRBD1 (5 bases). Germline values: CDR1 GTSNPN, CDR2 SVGIG (reference sequence). The CDR3 extends over 13 amino acids. Trimming left V 1 base short and J 4 bases short, with 10 bases between. DNA of the CDR3: TGTGCCTGGAGTGGAACAGGTGGCTATGGCTACACCTTC. Protein sequence: CAWSGTGGYGYTF.

This clonotype has a handful of counts. V is TRBV30 and J is TRBJ2-3; D is undetermined. Trimming pared 4 bases from V and 4 bases from J, leaving 15 bases between. This CDR3 region has 14 residues. Germline V gene data show CDR1 as GTSNPN and CDR2 as SVGIG (reference sequence). For the CDR3, the DNA is TGTGCCTGGATGGATCTCACGGTGGCAGATACGCAGTATTTT. As protein: CAWMDLTVADTQYF.

The V gene is TRBV5-8, the J gene TRBJ2-7; 10 bases map to TRBD1. The CDR3 consists of 17 residues. CDR1 and CDR2 from the germline V gene are SGHTS and YDEGEE. J was trimmed by 3 bases and V by 4 bases; bases with no gene match: 13. The CDR3 here is CASSGKRGTGAHYEQYF. DNA of the CDR3: TGTGCCAGCAGCGGGAAGAGGGGGACAGGGGCCCACTACGAGCAGTACTTC. Complete variable domain (other parts from reference TRBV5-8 and TRBJ2-7): EAGVTQSPTHLIKTRGQQATLRCSPISGHTSVYWYQQALGLGLQFLLWYDEGEERNRGNFPPRFSGRQFPNYSSELNVNALELEDSALYLCASSGKRGTGAHYEQYFGPGTRLTVT.

By share, this clonotype ranks as medium-sized (0.01 to 0.1%). This chain uses TRBV19 with TRBJ2-1; 10 bases line up with TRBD2. The V segment lost 1 base and the J segment 5 bases; nucleotides outside the gene matches: 5. The CDR3 has 16 residues. Germline V gene sequence: CDR1 LNHDA, CDR2 SQIVND (reference sequence). CDR3 protein: CASSIGLAGANNEQFF. The DNA of the CDR3 is TGTGCCAGTAGTATAGGCCTAGCGGGAGCGAACAATGAGCAGTTCTTC.